A selection of T cell receptor beta chains follows, all from one sample in a study of blood T cells in healthy people across ages. From the 5' RACE reads, TCRdb called clonotypes with MiXCR, one entry per CDR3 protein. Counted here are some 1,000,000 distinct CDR3 sequences, about 23% occurring once; the ten biggest clones make up approximately 0.75%. A further study also used this sample, focusing on T cells of mothers and their children.

Material: blood. The receptors derive from a girl aged 2 to 9 in good health. Each CDR3 is given with its conserved first and last residue. D genes are given only for firm matches. Some rows mark clone size as missing; the rest say once, few, many or name a class of expanded clone.

cdr3_aa cdr3_nt v_call clone_size j_call d_call
CASSFYVNTGELFF TGTGCCAGCAGCTTTTACGTAAACACCGGGGAGCTGTTTTTT TRBV7-8 few TRBJ2-2 NA
CAISESPPPTGSSEKLFF TGTGCCATCAGTGAGTCCCCACCGCCGACAGGGTCAAGTGAAAAACTGTTTTTT TRBV10-3 NA TRBJ1-4 TRBD1
CASTPRGSYDNEQFF TGTGCCAGCACCCCACGCGGGAGTTACGACAATGAGCAGTTCTTC TRBV12-3/TRBV12-4 NA TRBJ2-1 TRBD2
CASSVVSGAGGYTF TGTGCCAGCAGCGTTGTTTCAGGGGCCGGTGGCTACACCTTC TRBV9 NA TRBJ1-2 NA
CAISLGEGSSVEQYF TGTGCCATCAGCCTCGGGGAGGGATCGTCCGTCGAGCAGTACTTC TRBV10-3 few TRBJ2-7 TRBD2
CASSFNPEPQHF TGTGCCAGCAGTTTTAACCCTGAGCCCCAGCATTTT TRBV12-3/TRBV12-4 NA TRBJ1-5 NA
CATQLPGQASGEQFF TGTGCCACCCAACTACCGGGACAGGCTTCTGGTGAGCAGTTCTTC TRBV24-1 few TRBJ2-1 TRBD1
CASLDLVRTGDTQYF TGTGCCAGCCTCGATCTCGTCAGGACAGGGGATACGCAGTATTTT TRBV7-2 NA TRBJ2-3 TRBD1
CAISSDRGEQFF TGTGCCATCAGCTCCGATAGGGGTGAGCAGTTCTTC TRBV10-3 few TRBJ2-1 NA
CASYKSKNIQYF TGTGCCAGTTACAAAAGCAAAAACATTCAGTACTTC TRBV28 few TRBJ2-4 NA
CASSQAGEYYEQYF TGTGCCAGCAGTCAGGCAGGGGAGTACTACGAGCAGTACTTC TRBV27 NA TRBJ2-7 NA
CSAVGDTQYF TGCAGTGCGGTGGGGGATACGCAGTATTTT TRBV20-1 NA TRBJ2-3 NA
CASRNIGDTQYF TGTGCCAGCAGAAACATAGGGGATACGCAGTATTTT TRBV27 few TRBJ2-3 NA
CSVEDLAGEAFF TGCAGCGTTGAAGATCTCGCGGGTGAAGCTTTCTTT TRBV29-1 NA TRBJ1-1 NA
CASSPWGARGHTEAFF TGTGCCAGCAGCCCCTGGGGGGCCAGAGGGCACACTGAAGCTTTCTTT TRBV3-1 NA TRBJ1-1 NA
CASSLGLPEQYF TGTGCCAGCAGCTTAGGGTTACCCGAGCAGTACTTC TRBV7-9 few TRBJ2-7 NA
CATNWDLELEEFF TGTGCCACTAACTGGGACTTGGAGTTAGAGGAGTTCTTC TRBV2 NA TRBJ2-1 NA
CASSSLGGGEQYF TGCGCCAGCAGCTCTCTGGGAGGGGGCGAGCAGTACTTC TRBV5-1 few TRBJ2-7 NA
CASSDRGLGSYKQYF TGTGCCAGCAGTGACAGGGGGCTAGGCTCCTACAAGCAGTACTTC TRBV3-1 few TRBJ2-7 TRBD1
CSAKNGTGGFEQYF TGCAGCGCTAAGAACGGGACAGGGGGCTTCGAGCAGTACTTC TRBV29-1 few TRBJ2-7 TRBD1
CASSLVSQLHEKLFF TGTGCCAGCAGTTTAGTAAGCCAGTTGCATGAAAAACTGTTTTTT TRBV28 NA TRBJ1-4 NA
CASSRGASGNTIYF TGTGCCAGCTCCAGGGGGGCCTCTGGAAACACCATATATTTT TRBV27 NA TRBJ1-3 TRBD1
CATSKGSHEETQYF TGTGCCACCTCGAAGGGTTCCCATGAAGAGACCCAGTACTTC TRBV2 NA TRBJ2-5 NA
CASSLPDWAGNSPLHF TGTGCCAGCAGCTTACCCGACTGGGCGGGAAATTCACCCCTCCACTTT TRBV7-9 NA TRBJ1-6 NA
CSANQFDRGYEQYF TGCAGTGCTAATCAATTTGATAGGGGCTACGAGCAGTACTTC TRBV20-1 few TRBJ2-7 NA
CASSFLARGGETQYF TGTGCCAGCAGCTTTCTGGCCAGGGGGGGAGAGACCCAGTACTTC TRBV7-2 once TRBJ2-5 NA